Presented here are 29 T cell receptor beta chains from one specimen sequenced in a study of CD8+CD57+ T cells in acquired aplastic anemia. Selection for sequencing was limited to patients who had shown CD8+CD57+ cell expansion by flow cytometry. TCR beta VDJ and CDR3 were profiled, and genomic DNA was the template. Each CDR3 protein is one row after TCRdb ran MiXCR on the reads. There are about 160,000 distinct CDR3 sequences in the sample; 65% to 75% occur only once, and more than 35% lies in the top ten. Sample: sorted CD4+, CD8+, or CD8+CD57+ T cells (not recorded which) from PBMCs. The receptors stem from a human donor with aplastic anemia.

The rearrangement links TRBV20-1 to TRBJ2-7, with unresolved D. This CDR3 comprises 13 residues. Germline lookup yields CDR1 DFQATT and CDR2 SNEGSKA (reference sequence). Trimming pared 0 bases from V and 2 bases from J, leaving 8 bases between. In DNA, the CDR3 is TGCAGTGCTAGAGATGAACGAACCTACGAGCAGTACTTC. This codes for CSARDERTYEQYF.

The CDR3 sequence: CATSREGGATDTQYF. The CDR3 region has the DNA TGTGCCACCAGCAGAGAAGGCGGTGCTACAGATACGCAGTATTTT. The V and J genes are TRBV15 and TRBJ2-3; no reliable D call. The CDR3 length is 15 residues. V dropped 0 bases and J dropped 3 bases, with 10 bases sitting between them. Germline V gene data show CDR1 as LNHNV and CDR2 as YYDKDF (reference sequence).

This clonotype has more than one count but fewer than ten. The CDR3 DNA is TGTGCCAGCAGCTCCTGGGGGGGAACAGATACGCAGTATTTT. The encoded protein is CASSSWGGTDTQYF. This sequence joins TRBV9 and TRBJ2-3; 7 nucleotides agree with TRBD2. Trimming cost V 4 bases and J 3 bases; bases outside gene matches: 5. CDR3 size: 14 residues. Germline CDR1 and CDR2: SGDLS and YYNGEE.

The chain couples TRBV19 to TRBJ1-1; no clear D. The CDR3 spans 13 residues. The V gene's germline CDR1 is LNHDA and CDR2 SQIVND (reference sequence). Trimming left V 3 bases short and J 2 bases short, with 7 bases between. The CDR3 DNA sequence: TGTGCCAGTAGTATCAAAGGCAACACTGAAGCTTTCTTT. Its protein product is CASSIKGNTEAFF.

This rearrangement joins TRBV20-1 to TRBJ2-7; the match to TRBD2 covers 10 bases. This CDR3 has 14 amino acids. Germline V gene data show CDR1 as DFQATT and CDR2 as SNEGSKA (reference sequence). V shed 4 bases, J shed 1 base, and the junction held 4 bases outside the gene matches. The CDR3: CSANLGLASYEQYF. CDR3 in DNA: TGCAGTGCTAATTTGGGACTAGCGTCCTACGAGCAGTACTTC.

CDR3 sequence reads: CSVVRDVNTEAFF. DNA for the CDR3: TGCAGCGTCGTCCGGGACGTGAACACTGAAGCTTTCTTT. The V call is TRBV29-1, the J call TRBJ1-1, with TRBD1 as a possible D gene (5 bases). This CDR3 is 13 amino acids long. V dropped 6 bases and J dropped 0 bases, with 11 bases sitting between them. Germline assignment: CDR1 SQVTM and CDR2 ANQGSEA.

The V and J genes are TRBV5-1 and TRBJ1-3; 7 bases align to TRBD1. V gave up 2 bases and J gave up 3 bases; unmatched junction bases: 2. The CDR3 sequence is 14 residues long. Germline V gives CDR1 SGHRS, CDR2 YFSETQ. In DNA, the CDR3 is TGCGCCAGCAGCTTAGGGACAGATGGAAACACCATATATTTT. It yields the protein CASSLGTDGNTIYF.

The rearrangement links TRBV9 to TRBJ2-1; D possibly corresponds to TRBD2 (7 bases). CDR1 is SGDLS and CDR2 is YYNGEE in the germline V gene. Trimming removed 4 bases from V and 9 bases from J, with 26 bases in between. The CDR3 is 17 amino acids. Here the CDR3 DNA reads TGTGCCAGCAGCCCGAGGGGGGGCAACCCAACCTCGGTTGAGCAGTTCTTC. Protein: CASSPRGGNPTSVEQFF.

Here the CDR3 reads CASSSAGPYNEQYF. The CDR3 bases are TGTGCCAGCAGCTCCGCGGGACCCTACAATGAGCAGTACTTC. This chain joins TRBV11-1 and TRBJ2-7; possibly TRBD2 for D (6 bases). CDR3 size: 14 residues. CDR1 is SGHAT, CDR2 FQDESV, per germline (reference sequence). V lost 4 bases and J lost 7, with 17 bases in between.

This clonotype appeared a few times. The chain is built from TRBV20-1 and TRBJ1-5; D may be TRBD1 (5 bases). The germline V gene encodes CDR1 DFQATT and CDR2 SNEGSKA (reference sequence). Trimming cost V 5 bases and J 3 bases, with 11 bases left between them. The CDR3 runs 13 residues. The chain's CDR3 is CSAEDTFNQPQHF. The CDR3 nucleotides are TGCAGTGCTGAGGACACGTTCAATCAGCCCCAGCATTTT.

The J gene is TRBJ2-5, the V gene TRBV20-1; D uncertain. Germline V gives CDR1 DFQATT, CDR2 SNEGSKA (reference sequence). This CDR3 has 13 amino acids. The V end was cut by 4 bases, the J end by 5 bases, with 14 bases between. The CDR3 DNA reads TGCAGTGCTAAGGTAGTTAGTGGTGAGACCCAGTACTTC. Translating gives CSAKVVSGETQYF.

This chain links TRBV3-1 with TRBJ2-7; no firm D call. Germline CDR1 reads LGHDT; CDR2 reads YNNKEL (reference sequence). The CDR3 runs 12 residues. V lost 4 bases to trimming and J lost 4 bases, with 8 bases between them. The CDR3 bases are TGTGCCAGCAGCCGAATTGGGTACGAGCAGTACTTC. Translation gives CASSRIGYEQYF.

The rearrangement uses TRBV24-1 and TRBJ2-3; D may be TRBD2 (5 bases). The CDR3 sequence is 16 residues long. From germline, CDR1 is KGHDR and CDR2 SFDVKD. The V end lost 3 bases, the J end lost 2 bases, and 14 bases lay between the germline ends. The CDR3 DNA follows: TGTGCCACCAGTGATCAACGAGGGATGCCCACAGATACGCAGTATTTT. Its protein product is CATSDQRGMPTDTQYF.

The V call is TRBV5-4, the J call TRBJ2-7, with D hard to call. The V end lost 0 bases, the J end lost 2 bases, and 9 bases lay between the germline ends. In germline, CDR1 is SGHNT, CDR2 YYREEE (reference sequence). This CDR3 spans 14 amino acids. The CDR3 here is CASSLVTHPYEQYF. CDR3 DNA sequence: TGTGCCAGCAGCTTGGTTACCCACCCCTACGAGCAGTACTTC.

This chain joins TRBV7-8 and TRBJ2-2, with 9 nucleotides matching TRBD1. CDR1 is SGHVS, CDR2 FQNEAQ, per germline. The CDR3 spans 15 residues. After removal of 4 bases from V and 5 bases from J, the junction contained 5 bases not matched to a gene. CDR3 sequence reads: CASSSQGASTGELFF. The CDR3 DNA reads TGTGCCAGCAGCTCACAGGGGGCTAGTACCGGGGAGCTGTTTTTT. Looking up the rest from reference TRBV7-8 and TRBJ2-2 gives the full variable domain: GAGVSQSPRYKVAKRGQDVALRCDPISGHVSLFWYQQALGQGPEFLTYFQNEAQLDKSGLPSDRFFAERPEGSVSTLKIQRTQQEDSAVYLCASSSQGASTGELFFGEGSRLTVL.

The chain carries TRBV9 and TRBJ2-7; D unresolved. With 1 base removed from V and 6 bases from J, the gap between germline ends came to 11 bases. The germline gives CDR1 SGDLS, CDR2 YYNGEE. The CDR3 loop spans 13 amino acids. CDR3 in DNA: TGTGCCAGCAGCGTACCACTACCCGCCGAGCAGTACTTC. It is translated as CASSVPLPAEQYF.

The chain has TRBV6-6 and TRBJ1-1; D remains unclear. Trimming took 6 bases from V and 3 from J, leaving 8 bases between them. The germline V gene has CDR1 MNHNY and CDR2 SVGAGI (reference sequence). The CDR3 is made up of 12 amino acids. Here the CDR3 DNA reads TGTGCCAGCAGAAGGGTCTACACTGAAGCTTTCTTT. Its translation is CASRRVYTEAFF.

The chain is built from TRBV19 and TRBJ1-5; maybe TRBD1 (5 bases). V lost 2 bases and J lost 5, with 13 bases in between. This CDR3 has 15 amino acids. In germline, CDR1 is LNHDA, CDR2 SQIVND (reference sequence). The CDR3 is CASSIRQGGYQPQHF. As DNA, the CDR3 is TGTGCCAGTAGTATAAGGCAGGGAGGGTATCAGCCCCAGCATTTT.

This clonotype was observed a single time. The J gene is TRBJ2-1, the V gene TRBV15, with 9 bases fitting TRBD1. The V and J ends lost 5 bases and 3 bases, in that order; junction bases with no gene match: 2. The CDR3 sequence is 14 residues long. CDR1 and CDR2 from the germline V gene are LNHNV and YYDKDF (reference sequence). The CDR3 spells CATSPGQGYNEQFF. CDR3 DNA sequence: TGTGCCACCAGCCCGGGACAGGGCTACAATGAGCAGTTCTTC.

The CDR3 loop is CASSPSGTTNTGELFF. CDR3 in DNA: TGTGCCAGCAGCCCATCCGGGACTACGAACACCGGGGAGCTGTTTTTT. This chain connects TRBV7-3 to TRBJ2-2, with 7 bases aligning to TRBD2. This CDR3 comprises 16 residues. The V and J ends lost 5 bases and 0 bases, in that order; junction bases with no gene match: 6. Germline V gene data show CDR1 as SGHTA and CDR2 as FQGTGA.

This clonotype came up once. This sequence joins TRBV24-1 and TRBJ1-1; no clear D gene. CDR3 size: 11 residues. Germline CDR1 is KGHDR and CDR2 is SFDVKD. The germline V and J ends were trimmed by 6 bases and 1 base, with 2 bases remaining between them. The DNA of the CDR3 is TGTGCCACCAGTAAGAACACTGAAGCTTTCTTT. Translated: CATSKNTEAFF.

CDR3 loop: CSVDDGYTF. The CDR3 DNA sequence: TGCAGCGTTGATGACGGCTACACCTTC. The chain recombines TRBV29-1 with TRBJ1-2; D remains ambiguous. CDR3 length: 9 residues. Germline CDR1 is SQVTM and CDR2 is ANQGSEA. V lost 3 bases and J 8 bases, leaving 4 bases between the germline ends.

J is TRBJ2-7 and V is TRBV29-1; 9 positions agree with TRBD2. The junction had 7 bases not matched to a gene; V was cut back by 4 bases and J by 0 bases. The germline V gene has CDR1 SQVTM and CDR2 ANQGSEA. This CDR3 is 15 amino acids long. In nucleotides, the CDR3 is TGCAGCGTTGTGGTAAGCGGGAGGACCTCCTACGAGCAGTACTTC. This translates into CSVVVSGRTSYEQYF.

This clonotype has a count of ten or more. The rearrangement links TRBV12-5 to TRBJ1-1; tentatively, D is TRBD1 (5 bases). Germline lookup yields CDR1 LGHNT and CDR2 FRNRAP. The CDR3 sequence is 14 residues long. The V gene lost 6 bases and the J gene lost 4 bases, with 15 bases spanning the gap. In DNA, the CDR3 is TGTGCTAGTGGCCCGGGGGGGTTGGCCACTGAAGCTTTCTTT. The encoded protein is CASGPGGLATEAFF.

This chain links TRBV10-1 with TRBJ2-1; TRBD2 agrees at 8 bases. This CDR3 is 15 amino acids long. Trimming removed 2 bases from V and 3 bases from J; junction bases left unmatched: 3. Germline CDR1 reads WNHNN; CDR2 reads SYGVQD (reference sequence). Written as DNA, the CDR3 is TGCGCCAGCAGTGAGGCGGGGGGTGACTACAATGAGCAGTTCTTC. Translating it yields CASSEAGGDYNEQFF.

The chain is built from TRBV5-1 and TRBJ2-7; 11 nucleotides match TRBD1. Germline assignment: CDR1 SGHRS and CDR2 YFSETQ. This CDR3 region has 14 residues. The V and J ends lost 3 bases and 6 bases, in that order; junction bases with no gene match: 5. In DNA, the CDR3 is TGCGCCAGCAGCTGCCCCGGGACAGGGGGCGAGCAGTACGTC. This gives the protein CASSCPGTGGEQYV.

The chain recombines TRBV24-1 with TRBJ2-7; no reliable D call. The CDR3 is 13 residues long. Germline V lookup: CDR1 KGHDR, CDR2 SFDVKD. The CDR3 is CARDIGIEHEQYF. As DNA, the CDR3 is TGTGCTAGAGATATTGGGATAGAGCACGAGCAGTACTTC.

The CDR3 bases are TGTGCCAGTACCCCACTCTATCAGCCCCAGCATTTT. This gives the protein CASTPLYQPQHF. The chain links TRBV19 to TRBJ1-5, with no clear D. V lost 7 bases to trimming and J lost 5 bases, with 9 bases between them. This CDR3 region has 12 residues. Germline V gives CDR1 LNHDA, CDR2 SQIVND (reference sequence).

This clonotype has only a few counts. The chain uses TRBV19 and TRBJ1-6; no definite D call. V lost 5 bases and J 10 bases, leaving 12 bases between the germline ends. The length of the CDR3 is 13 residues. Germline loops: CDR1 LNHDA, CDR2 SQIVND (reference sequence). CDR3 nucleotide sequence: TGTGCCAGTAGTCTCACGGAAGGATCACCCCTCCACTTT. Amino acid sequence: CASSLTEGSPLHF.